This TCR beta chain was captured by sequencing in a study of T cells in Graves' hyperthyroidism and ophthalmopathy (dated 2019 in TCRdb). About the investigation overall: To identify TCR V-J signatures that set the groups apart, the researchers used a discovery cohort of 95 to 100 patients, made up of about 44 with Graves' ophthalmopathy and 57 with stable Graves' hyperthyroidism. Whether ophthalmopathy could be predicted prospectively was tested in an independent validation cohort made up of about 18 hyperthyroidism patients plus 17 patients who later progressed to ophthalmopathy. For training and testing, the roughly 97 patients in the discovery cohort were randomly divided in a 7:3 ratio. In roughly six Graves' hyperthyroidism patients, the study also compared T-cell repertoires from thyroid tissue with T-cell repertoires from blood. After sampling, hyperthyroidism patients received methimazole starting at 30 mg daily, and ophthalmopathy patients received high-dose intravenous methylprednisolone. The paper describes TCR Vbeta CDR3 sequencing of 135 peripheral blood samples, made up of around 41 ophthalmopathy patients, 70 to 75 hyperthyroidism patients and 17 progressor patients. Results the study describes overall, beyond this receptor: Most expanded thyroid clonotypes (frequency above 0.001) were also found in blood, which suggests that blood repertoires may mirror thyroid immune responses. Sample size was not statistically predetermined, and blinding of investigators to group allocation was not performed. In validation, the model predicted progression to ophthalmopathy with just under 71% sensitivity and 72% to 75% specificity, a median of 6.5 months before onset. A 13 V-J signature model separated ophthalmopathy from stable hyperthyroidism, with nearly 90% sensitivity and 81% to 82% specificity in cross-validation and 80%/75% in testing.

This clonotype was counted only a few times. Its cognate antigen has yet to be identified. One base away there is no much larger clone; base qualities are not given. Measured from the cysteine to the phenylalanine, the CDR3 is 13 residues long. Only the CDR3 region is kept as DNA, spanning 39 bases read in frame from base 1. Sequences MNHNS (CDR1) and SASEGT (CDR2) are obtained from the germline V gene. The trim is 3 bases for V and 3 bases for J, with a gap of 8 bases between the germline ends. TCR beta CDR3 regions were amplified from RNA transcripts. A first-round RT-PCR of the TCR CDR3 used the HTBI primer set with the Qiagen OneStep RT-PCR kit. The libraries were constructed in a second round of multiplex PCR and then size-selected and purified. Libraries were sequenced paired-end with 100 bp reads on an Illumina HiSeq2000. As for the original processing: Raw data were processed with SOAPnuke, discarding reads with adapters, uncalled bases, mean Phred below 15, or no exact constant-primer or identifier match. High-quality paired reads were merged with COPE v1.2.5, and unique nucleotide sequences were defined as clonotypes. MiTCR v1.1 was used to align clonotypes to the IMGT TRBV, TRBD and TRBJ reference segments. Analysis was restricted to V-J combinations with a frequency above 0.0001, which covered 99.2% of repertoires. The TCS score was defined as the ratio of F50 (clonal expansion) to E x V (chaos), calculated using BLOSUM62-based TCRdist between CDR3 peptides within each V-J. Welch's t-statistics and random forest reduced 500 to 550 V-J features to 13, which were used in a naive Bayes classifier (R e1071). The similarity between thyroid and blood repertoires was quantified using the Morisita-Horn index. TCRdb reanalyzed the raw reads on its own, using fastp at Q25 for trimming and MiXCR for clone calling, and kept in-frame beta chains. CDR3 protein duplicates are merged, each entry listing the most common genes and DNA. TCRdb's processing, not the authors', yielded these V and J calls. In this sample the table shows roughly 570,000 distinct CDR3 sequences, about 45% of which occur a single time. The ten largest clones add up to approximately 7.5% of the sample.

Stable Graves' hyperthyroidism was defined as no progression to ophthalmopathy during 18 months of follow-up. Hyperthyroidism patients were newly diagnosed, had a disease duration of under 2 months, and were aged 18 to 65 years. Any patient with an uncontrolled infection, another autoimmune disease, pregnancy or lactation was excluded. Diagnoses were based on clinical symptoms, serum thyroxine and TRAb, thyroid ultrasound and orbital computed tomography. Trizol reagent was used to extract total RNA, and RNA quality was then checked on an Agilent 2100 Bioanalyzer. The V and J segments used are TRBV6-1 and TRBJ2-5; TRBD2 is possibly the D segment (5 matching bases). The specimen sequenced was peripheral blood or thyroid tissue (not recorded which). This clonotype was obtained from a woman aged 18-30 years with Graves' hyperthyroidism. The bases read TGTGCCAGCAGTGACCGGGGTGAAGAGACCCAGTACTTC. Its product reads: CASSDRGEETQYF.